The present entry profiles one T cell receptor beta chain with its context. Antigen specificity is unknown. This sample is drawn from a study of PD-1 blockade in classical Hodgkin lymphoma. Across the study: Nivolumab dosing for patients was 3 mg/kg, administered intravenously every 2 weeks.

Noted time point: cycle 4 day 1 (C4D1), after about 6 weeks of nivolumab. Relapse after autologous stem cell transplantation occurred in every patient, and brentuximab vedotin exposure varied. TCRdb's table, derived via immunoSEQ multiplex PCR, lists solely in-frame clones and lacks some. This table has fewer than 100,000 clones, just over 90% appearing once. With 6 bases removed from V and 3 bases from J, the gap between germline ends came to 11 bases. The CDR3 runs 13 residues. Germline CDR1 is SGHNT and CDR2 is YENEEA. General study findings and limits: CD4+ but not CD8+ TCR diversity rose significantly by C4D1. Sources of repertoire differences remain undefined, possibly disease activity or prior therapy.

Sequencing was performed on peripheral blood mononuclear cells (PBMCs), taken before the fourth cycle of nivolumab. The origin of this receptor is a human donor with classical Hodgkin lymphoma. The rearrangement joins TRBV11-3 to TRBJ1-1, with D perhaps TRBD1 (5 bases). This CDR3 reads CASSIWGDTEAFF. CDR3 bases: TGTGCCAGCAGTATATGGGGGGACACTGAAGCTTTCTTT.